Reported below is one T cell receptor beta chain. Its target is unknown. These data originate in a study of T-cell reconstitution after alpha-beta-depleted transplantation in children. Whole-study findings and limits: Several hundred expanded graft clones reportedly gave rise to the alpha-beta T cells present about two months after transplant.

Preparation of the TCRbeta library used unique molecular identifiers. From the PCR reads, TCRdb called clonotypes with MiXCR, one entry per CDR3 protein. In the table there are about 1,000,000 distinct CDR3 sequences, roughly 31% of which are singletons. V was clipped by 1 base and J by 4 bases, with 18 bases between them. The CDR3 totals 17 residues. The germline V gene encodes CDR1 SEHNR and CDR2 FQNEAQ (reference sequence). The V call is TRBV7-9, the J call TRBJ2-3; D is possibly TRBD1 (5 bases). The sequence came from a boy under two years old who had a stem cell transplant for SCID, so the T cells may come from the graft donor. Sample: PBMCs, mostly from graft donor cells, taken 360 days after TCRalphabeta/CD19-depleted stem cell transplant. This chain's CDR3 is CASSLEGILLRSDTQYF. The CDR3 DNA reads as TGTGCCAGCAGCTTAGAGGGGATCTTGTTGAGGTCAGATACGCAGTATTTT.